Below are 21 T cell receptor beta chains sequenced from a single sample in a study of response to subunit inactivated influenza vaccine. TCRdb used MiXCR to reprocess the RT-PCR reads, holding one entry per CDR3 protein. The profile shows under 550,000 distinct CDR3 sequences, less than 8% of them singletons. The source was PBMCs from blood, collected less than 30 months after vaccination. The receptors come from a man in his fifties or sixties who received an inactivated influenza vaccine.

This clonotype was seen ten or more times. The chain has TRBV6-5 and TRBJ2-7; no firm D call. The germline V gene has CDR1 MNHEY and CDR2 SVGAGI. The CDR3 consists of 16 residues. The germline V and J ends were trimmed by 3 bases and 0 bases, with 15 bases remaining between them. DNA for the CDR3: TGTGCCAGCAGTTATAGCAGACGGGTAGACTCCTACGAGCAGTACTTC. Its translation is CASSYSRRVDSYEQYF.

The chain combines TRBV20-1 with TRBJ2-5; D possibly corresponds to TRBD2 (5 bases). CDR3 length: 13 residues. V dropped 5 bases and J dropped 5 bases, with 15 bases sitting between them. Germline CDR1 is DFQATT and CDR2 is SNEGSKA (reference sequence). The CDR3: CSADPGGVETQYF. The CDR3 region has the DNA TGCAGTGCTGATCCCGGAGGAGTGGAGACCCAGTACTTC.

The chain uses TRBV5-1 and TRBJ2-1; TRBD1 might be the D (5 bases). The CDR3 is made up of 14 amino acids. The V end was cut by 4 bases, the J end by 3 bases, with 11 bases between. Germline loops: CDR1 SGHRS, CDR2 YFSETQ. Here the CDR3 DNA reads TGCGCCAGCAGCGACAACAGGAACTACAATGAGCAGTTCTTC. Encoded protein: CASSDNRNYNEQFF.

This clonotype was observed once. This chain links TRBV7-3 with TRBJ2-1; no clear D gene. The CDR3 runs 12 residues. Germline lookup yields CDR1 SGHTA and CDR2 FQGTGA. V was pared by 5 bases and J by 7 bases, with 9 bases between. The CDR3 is CASSEVGNEQFF. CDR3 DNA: TGTGCCAGCAGCGAAGTCGGGAATGAGCAGTTCTTC.

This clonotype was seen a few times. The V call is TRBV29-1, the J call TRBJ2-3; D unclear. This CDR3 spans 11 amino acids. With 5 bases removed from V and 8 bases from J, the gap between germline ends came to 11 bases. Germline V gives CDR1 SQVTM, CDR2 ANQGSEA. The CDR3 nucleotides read TGCAGCGTTCCTACGTTGGGTACGCAGTATTTT. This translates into CSVPTLGTQYF.

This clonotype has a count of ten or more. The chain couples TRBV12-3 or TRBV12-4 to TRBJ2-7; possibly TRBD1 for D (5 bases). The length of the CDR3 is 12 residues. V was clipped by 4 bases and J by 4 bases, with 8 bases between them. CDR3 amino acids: CASSSDRYEQYF. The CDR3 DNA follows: TGTGCCAGCAGTTCCGACAGATACGAGCAGTACTTC.

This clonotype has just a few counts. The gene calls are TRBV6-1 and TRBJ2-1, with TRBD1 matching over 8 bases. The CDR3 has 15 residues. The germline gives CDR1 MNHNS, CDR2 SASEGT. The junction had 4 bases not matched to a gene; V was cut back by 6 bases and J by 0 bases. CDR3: CASRWTGSSYNEQFF. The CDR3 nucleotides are TGTGCCAGCAGGTGGACAGGGAGCTCCTACAATGAGCAGTTCTTC.

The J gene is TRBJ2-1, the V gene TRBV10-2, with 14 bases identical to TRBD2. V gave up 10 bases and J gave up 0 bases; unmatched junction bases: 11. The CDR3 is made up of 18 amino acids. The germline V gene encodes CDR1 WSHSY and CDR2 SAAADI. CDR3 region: CATFRTSGGRSSYNEQFF. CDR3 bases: TGCGCCACCTTCAGGACTAGCGGGGGGAGGAGCTCCTACAATGAGCAGTTCTTC.

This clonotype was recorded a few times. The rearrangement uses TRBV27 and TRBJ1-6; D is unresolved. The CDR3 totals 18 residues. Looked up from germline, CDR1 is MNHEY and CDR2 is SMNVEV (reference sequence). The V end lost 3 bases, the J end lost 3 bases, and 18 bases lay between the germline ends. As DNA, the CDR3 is TGTGCCAGCAGTTTTAGTAGATTCGGTAGCCTCTATAATTCACCCCTCCACTTT. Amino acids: CASSFSRFGSLYNSPLHF.

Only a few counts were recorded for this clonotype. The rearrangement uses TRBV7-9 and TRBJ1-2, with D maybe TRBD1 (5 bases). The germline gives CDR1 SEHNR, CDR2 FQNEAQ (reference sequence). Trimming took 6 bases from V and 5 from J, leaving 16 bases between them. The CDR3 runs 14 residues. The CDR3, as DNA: TGTGCCAGCAGTTCGGGGGGACCGTTATATGGCTACACCTTC. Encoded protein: CASSSGGPLYGYTF.

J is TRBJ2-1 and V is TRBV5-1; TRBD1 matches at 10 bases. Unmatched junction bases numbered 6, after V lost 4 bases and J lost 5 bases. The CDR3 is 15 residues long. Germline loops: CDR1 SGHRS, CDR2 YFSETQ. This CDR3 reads CASSLGQGGDNEQFF. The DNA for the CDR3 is TGCGCCAGCAGCCTCGGACAGGGGGGAGACAATGAGCAGTTCTTC.

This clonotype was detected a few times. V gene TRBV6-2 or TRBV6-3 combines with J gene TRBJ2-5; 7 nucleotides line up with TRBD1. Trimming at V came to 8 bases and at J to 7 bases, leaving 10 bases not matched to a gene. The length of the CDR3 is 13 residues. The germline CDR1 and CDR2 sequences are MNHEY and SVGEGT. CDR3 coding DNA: TGTGCCAGCCGGGACAGTGTATTTCGGACCCAGTACTTC. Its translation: CASRDSVFRTQYF.

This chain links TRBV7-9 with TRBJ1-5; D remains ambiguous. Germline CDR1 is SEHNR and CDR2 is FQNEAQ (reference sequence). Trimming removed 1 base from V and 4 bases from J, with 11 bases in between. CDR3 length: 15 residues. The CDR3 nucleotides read TGTGCCAGCAGCTTAGGAACGGATCTTAATCAGCCCCAGCATTTT. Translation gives CASSLGTDLNQPQHF.

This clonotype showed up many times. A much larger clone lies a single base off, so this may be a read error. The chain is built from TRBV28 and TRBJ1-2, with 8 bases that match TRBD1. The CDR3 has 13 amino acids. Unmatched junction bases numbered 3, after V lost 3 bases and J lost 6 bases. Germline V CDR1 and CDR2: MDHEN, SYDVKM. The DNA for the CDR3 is TGTGCCAGCAGTTTCGGACAGGGAGATGGCTACACCTTC. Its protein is CASSFGQGDGYTF.

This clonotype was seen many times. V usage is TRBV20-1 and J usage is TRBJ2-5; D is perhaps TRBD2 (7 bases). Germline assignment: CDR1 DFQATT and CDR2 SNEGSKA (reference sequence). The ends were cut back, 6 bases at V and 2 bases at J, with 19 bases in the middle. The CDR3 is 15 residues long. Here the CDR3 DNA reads TGCAGTGCCCCCGCGGGGGCAGGACCTCAAGAGACCCAGTACTTC. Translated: CSAPAGAGPQETQYF.

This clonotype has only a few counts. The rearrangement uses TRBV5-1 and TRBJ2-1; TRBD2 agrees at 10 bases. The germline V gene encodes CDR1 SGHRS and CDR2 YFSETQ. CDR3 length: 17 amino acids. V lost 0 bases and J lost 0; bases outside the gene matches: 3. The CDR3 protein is CASSLGGTSVSYNEQFF. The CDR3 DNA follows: TGCGCCAGCAGCTTGGGGGGGACTAGCGTCTCCTACAATGAGCAGTTCTTC.

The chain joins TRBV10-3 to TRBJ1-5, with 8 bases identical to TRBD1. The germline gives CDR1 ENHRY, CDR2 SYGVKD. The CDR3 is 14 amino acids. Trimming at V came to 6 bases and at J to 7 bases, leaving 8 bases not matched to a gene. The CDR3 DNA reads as TGTGCCATCAGCGACGGCAGGGGGCTACAGCCCCAGCATTTT. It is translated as CAISDGRGLQPQHF.

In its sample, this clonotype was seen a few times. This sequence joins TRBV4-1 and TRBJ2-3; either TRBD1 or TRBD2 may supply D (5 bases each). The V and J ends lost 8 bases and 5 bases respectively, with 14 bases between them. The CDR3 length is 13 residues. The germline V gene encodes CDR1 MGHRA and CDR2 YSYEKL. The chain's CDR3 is CASQRGSKDTQYF. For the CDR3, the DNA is TGCGCCAGCCAACGGGGCTCGAAAGATACGCAGTATTTT.

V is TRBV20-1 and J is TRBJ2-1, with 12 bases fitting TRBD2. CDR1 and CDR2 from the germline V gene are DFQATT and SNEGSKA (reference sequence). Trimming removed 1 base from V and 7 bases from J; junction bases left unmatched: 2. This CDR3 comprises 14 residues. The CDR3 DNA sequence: TGCAGTGCTAGAGCCACTAGCGGGAGGAATGAGCAGTTCTTC. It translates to CSARATSGRNEQFF.

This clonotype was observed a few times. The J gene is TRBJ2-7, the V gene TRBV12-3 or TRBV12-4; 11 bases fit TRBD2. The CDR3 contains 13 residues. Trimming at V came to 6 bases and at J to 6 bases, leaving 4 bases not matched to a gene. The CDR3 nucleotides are TGTGCCAGCAGCCAAGGGACTAGCGGCGAGCAGTACTTC. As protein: CASSQGTSGEQYF.

CDR3 nucleotides: TGTGCCAGCAGCGCCCACTCTGGGGCCAACGTCCTGACTTTC. This encodes CASSAHSGANVLTF. The chain links TRBV3-1 to TRBJ2-6; D remains ambiguous. The length of the CDR3 is 14 residues. Between the trimmed V and J ends, which lost 5 bases and 0 bases, there was a span of 5 bases. CDR1 is LGHDT and CDR2 is YNNKEL in the germline V gene (reference sequence).